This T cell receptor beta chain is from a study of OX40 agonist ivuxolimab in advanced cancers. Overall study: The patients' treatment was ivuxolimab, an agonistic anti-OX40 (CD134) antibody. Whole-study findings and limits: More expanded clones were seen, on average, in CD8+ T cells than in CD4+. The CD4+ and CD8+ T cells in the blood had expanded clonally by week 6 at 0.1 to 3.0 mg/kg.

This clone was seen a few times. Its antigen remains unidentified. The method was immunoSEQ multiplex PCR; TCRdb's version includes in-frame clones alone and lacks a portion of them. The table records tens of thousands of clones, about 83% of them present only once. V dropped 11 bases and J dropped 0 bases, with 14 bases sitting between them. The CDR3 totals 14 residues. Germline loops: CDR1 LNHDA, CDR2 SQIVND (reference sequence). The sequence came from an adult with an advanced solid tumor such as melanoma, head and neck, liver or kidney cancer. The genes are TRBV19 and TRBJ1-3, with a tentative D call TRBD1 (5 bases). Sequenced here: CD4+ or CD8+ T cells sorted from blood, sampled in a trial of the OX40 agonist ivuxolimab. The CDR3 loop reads CAAGTQVSGNTIYF. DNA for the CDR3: TGTGCCGCCGGGACTCAAGTCTCTGGAAACACCATATATTTT.